Listed below are T cell receptor beta chains from one sample, sequenced in a study of CD8 T cells in Susac syndrome. TCRdb ran MiXCR on the immunoSEQ multiplex PCR reads and lists one entry per CDR3 protein. There are about 200,000 distinct CDR3 sequences in the sample; over 75% occur only once, and 0.087% lies in the top ten. Sequenced input: CD4+ T cells from PBMCs. The origin of the receptors is a human donor with Susac syndrome. CDR3s include the opening cysteine and the closing phenylalanine or tryptophan. The D gene is left open where the match is weak. The size of a clone is reported for some rows only, either as once, few or many, or as a class for expanded clones.

j_gene | v_gene | d_gene | abundance | CDR3nt | CDR3aa
TRBJ2-5 | TRBV27 | NA | NA | TGTGCCAGCAGTTGGCGACAAAAAGAGACCCAGTACTTC | CASSWRQKETQYF
TRBJ2-7 | TRBV16 | TRBD2 | NA | TGTGCCAGCAGACAGGGGACTAGCGGCTCCTACGAGCAGTACTTC | CASRQGTSGSYEQYF
TRBJ2-7 | TRBV7-8 | NA | once | TGTGCCAGCAGCTCCCTTAGTCGGGCCAACGAGCAGTACTTC | CASSSLSRANEQYF
TRBJ2-7 | TRBV5-1 | NA | NA | TGCGCCAGCAGCCCACAGGGCGACGAGCAGTACTTC | CASSPQGDEQYF
TRBJ2-3 | TRBV20-1 | TRBD2 | NA | TGCAGTGCTAGAGATGTAGGACTAGCCAACACAGATACGCAGTATTTT | CSARDVGLANTDTQYF
TRBJ1-5 | TRBV15 | NA | NA | TGTGCCACCAGCAGTCAACAGGATCAGCCCCAGCATTTT | CATSSQQDQPQHF
TRBJ1-2 | TRBV30 | NA | few | TGTGCCTGGAGTGCTAACTATGGCTACACCTTC | CAWSANYGYTF
TRBJ1-6 | TRBV20-1 | NA | once | TGCAGTGCTAGTCGGGACACCAGTAATTCACCCCTCCACTTT | CSASRDTSNSPLHF
TRBJ2-7 | TRBV5-1 | TRBD2 | NA | TGCGCCAGCAGCATCCTAGCGGGTCACTCCTACGAGCAGTACTTC | CASSILAGHSYEQYF
TRBJ2-2 | TRBV20-1 | NA | NA | TGCAGTGGGTCCCCGGGCCATCTTACCGGGGAGCTGTTTTTT | CSGSPGHLTGELFF
TRBJ2-1 | TRBV12-3/TRBV12-4 | TRBD2 | NA | TGTGCCAGCAGCTATAGCGGGGGGCTCTACAATGAGCAGTTCTTC | CASSYSGGLYNEQFF
TRBJ2-3 | TRBV5-1 | TRBD1 | NA | TGCGCCAGCAGCGGCAACAGGGGGTACGTGGGTACGCAGTATTTT | CASSGNRGYVGTQYF
TRBJ2-4 | TRBV2 | TRBD1 | NA | TGTGCCAGCAGCGAGAGAGGGGGCGAGGTCATTCAGTACTTC | CASSERGGEVIQYF
TRBJ2-2 | TRBV18 | NA | NA | TGTGCCAGCTCATCGGACTTGAACACCGGGGAGCTGTTTTTT | CASSSDLNTGELFF
TRBJ2-7 | TRBV5-1 | NA | NA | TGCGCCAGCAGCTTAGACCCCGACAGAGCCTACGAGCAGTACTTC | CASSLDPDRAYEQYF
TRBJ2-3 | TRBV12-3/TRBV12-4 | NA | NA | TGTGCCAGCAGCGCGCCGTCAACAGATACGCAGTATTTT | CASSAPSTDTQYF
TRBJ2-2 | TRBV7-3 | NA | NA | TGTGCCAGCAGCTTTGTCAGCACCGGGGAGCTGTTTTTT | CASSFVSTGELFF
TRBJ1-1 | TRBV7-3 | NA | NA | TGTGCCAGCAGTAAAGAGGGACATACTGAAGCTTTCTTT | CASSKEGHTEAFF
TRBJ2-7 | TRBV19 | NA | NA | TGTGCCAGTAGTATAGAAGTAGGAAGCTACGAGCAGTACTTC | CASSIEVGSYEQYF
TRBJ2-7 | TRBV12-3/TRBV12-4 | TRBD1 | NA | TGTGCCAGCAGTTGGACAGGGGGATCCTACGAGCAGTACTTC | CASSWTGGSYEQYF
TRBJ1-2 | TRBV12-3/TRBV12-4 | NA | NA | TGTGCCAGCAGGTCCATGCGGGATGGCTACACCTTC | CASRSMRDGYTF
TRBJ1-1 | TRBV3-1 | TRBD1 | NA | TGTGCCAGCAGCCAAGGGACAGGGAATTCAAGAGCTTTCTTT | CASSQGTGNSRAFF
TRBJ1-1 | TRBV20-1 | NA | once | TGCAGTGGTCAGGGGAACACTGAAGCTTTCTTT | CSGQGNTEAFF
TRBJ2-1 | TRBV29-1 | TRBD2 | NA | TGCAGCGCATTAGCGGGAGATTTCTACAATGAGCAGTTCTTC | CSALAGDFYNEQFF
TRBJ2-6 | TRBV27 | NA | NA | TGTGCCAGCAGGGGGGGAATTCGGGCCAACGTCCTGACTTTC | CASRGGIRANVLTF
TRBJ2-3 | TRBV3-1 | NA | NA | TGTGCCAGCAGCCAAGGGGCAGGGTGGGGCACAGATACGCAGTATTTT | CASSQGAGWGTDTQYF
TRBJ2-1 | TRBV12-3/TRBV12-4 | TRBD2 | NA | TGTGCCAGCAGTTTCGCGGGGGTGACGTTCTTC | CASSFAGVTFF
TRBJ1-5 | TRBV20-1 | NA | NA | TGCAGTGCTAGCCGCCGGGGGGTAGAACAGCCCCAGCATTTT | CSASRRGVEQPQHF
TRBJ1-5 | TRBV27 | NA | NA | TGTGCCAGCAGTTTGGGGGTTGGAGGACAGCCCCAGCATTTT | CASSLGVGGQPQHF
TRBJ1-2 | TRBV12-3/TRBV12-4 | TRBD1 | NA | TGTGCCAGCAGCCCGGACAGGGGGAGGCTAAACTATGGCTACACCTTC | CASSPDRGRLNYGYTF
TRBJ2-5 | TRBV6-5 | TRBD2 | once | TGTGCCAGCAGCTCCTTACTAGCGGGAGAAGAGACCCAGTACTTC | CASSSLLAGEETQYF
TRBJ2-5 | TRBV24-1 | NA | NA | TGTGCCACCAGTGACCGGAGGGGCAGTGGGCAAGAGACCCAGTACTTC | CATSDRRGSGQETQYF
TRBJ2-3 | TRBV5-6 | TRBD2 | NA | TGTGCCAGCAGCTTGGTACTAGCGGGGGACGCAACAGATACGCAGTATTTT | CASSLVLAGDATDTQYF
TRBJ1-2 | TRBV20-1 | TRBD1 | NA | TGCAGTGCTAGAAACCCCGGGACAGGCTATGGCTACACCTTC | CSARNPGTGYGYTF
TRBJ2-3 | TRBV20-1 | TRBD2 | NA | TGCAGTGCTAGATCTGCGGGAGTTGGAGGCACAGATACGCAGTATTTT | CSARSAGVGGTDTQYF
TRBJ2-5 | TRBV11-1 | NA | NA | TGTGCCAGCAGCTTGTCGGGGGCGACCCAGTACTTC | CASSLSGATQYF
TRBJ2-5 | TRBV2 | NA | NA | TGTGCCAGCTTCCGACAGCGGAAGGAGACCCAGTACTTC | CASFRQRKETQYF
TRBJ1-1 | TRBV7-9 | NA | NA | TGTGCCAGCAGCCCTCGGGGAAAGAACACTGAAGCTTTCTTT | CASSPRGKNTEAFF
TRBJ2-1 | TRBV19 | TRBD1 | NA | TGTGCCAGTAGTAGGGGACAGTCCTACAATGAGCAGTTCTTC | CASSRGQSYNEQFF
TRBJ2-7 | TRBV7-9 | TRBD1 | NA | TGTGCCAGCAGCGCCGGACAGGGGGGCGCCTACGAGCAGTACTTC | CASSAGQGGAYEQYF
TRBJ1-2 | TRBV30 | NA | NA | TGTGCCTGGAGTCGATGGGAGGGGGTCTATGGCTACACCTTC | CAWSRWEGVYGYTF
TRBJ2-7 | TRBV5-5 | NA | NA | TGTGCCAGCAGCCCGGGCAGGTGGAGGGGCACCTACGAGCAGTACTTC | CASSPGRWRGTYEQYF
TRBJ2-7 | TRBV19 | TRBD1 | NA | TGTGCCAGTAGTCAGGACAGGGGGGCATACGAGCAGTACTTC | CASSQDRGAYEQYF
TRBJ2-2 | TRBV6-2/TRBV6-3 | NA | NA | TGTGCCAGCGGACGTACGAACACCGGGGAGCTGTTTTTT | CASGRTNTGELFF
TRBJ2-7 | TRBV6-5 | TRBD1 | NA | TGTGCCAGCAGTACTGACAGGGGAGGAGAGCAGTACTTC | CASSTDRGGEQYF
TRBJ1-4 | TRBV6-2/TRBV6-3 | NA | NA | TGTGCCAGCAGTACGACCGGGACTTCGAAAAAACTGTTTTTT | CASSTTGTSKKLFF
TRBJ1-1 | TRBV7-9 | TRBD1 | NA | TGTGCCAGCAGTAGAATGGGACAGGGAGTAACTGAAGCTTTCTTT | CASSRMGQGVTEAFF
TRBJ1-1 | TRBV11-2 | TRBD1 | few | TGTGCCAGCAGCTTCAGGACAGGGGGCGTCCGAGACACTGAAGCTTTCTTT | CASSFRTGGVRDTEAFF